The 18 T cell receptor beta chains in this list originate from one sample, sequenced in a study of T cell repertoires in cytomegalovirus infection. No cognate antigen is known for these TCRs. TCRdb reprocessed the reads with MiXCR, giving one entry per CDR3 protein. In the table there are approximately 470,000 distinct CDR3 sequences, about two fifths of which are singletons. The sequenced sample was cultured PBMCs, obtained from culture after CMV antigen stimulation. The receptor source for this set is a human donor in good health (CMV status not recorded). Some clones in this sample may be carry-over from other donors' samples.

This clonotype showed up just a few times. V is TRBV4-3 and J is TRBJ1-3; D is possibly TRBD1 (5 bases). The V and J ends lost 0 bases and 0 bases respectively, with 9 bases between them. The germline CDR1 and CDR2 sequences are LGHNA and YSLEER. The CDR3 consists of 16 residues. CDR3 nucleotide sequence: TGCGCCAGCAGCCAAGATCCAGGGCCCTCTGGAAACACCATATATTTT. Translating it yields CASSQDPGPSGNTIYF.

This chain joins TRBV7-6 and TRBJ1-1, with D possibly being TRBD1 (6 bases). The V end lost 5 bases, the J end lost 0 bases, and 16 bases lay between the germline ends. This CDR3 is 16 amino acids long. Germline values: CDR1 SGHVS, CDR2 FNYEAQ. This CDR3 is CASSLRQAWMNTEAFF. The CDR3 bases are TGTGCCAGCAGCCTGAGACAGGCTTGGATGAACACTGAAGCTTTCTTT.

This chain connects TRBV5-4 to TRBJ1-4, with TRBD1 matching 9 bases. The CDR3 extends over 15 amino acids. V trimming: 4 bases; J trimming: 8 bases; junction bases outside the gene matches: 9. The germline V gene has CDR1 SGHNT and CDR2 YYREEE (reference sequence). The CDR3 region is CASSGSGTGHEKLFF. CDR3 bases: TGTGCCAGCAGCGGGTCCGGGACAGGGCACGAAAAACTGTTTTTT.

In its sample, this clonotype was seen a few times. This chain joins TRBV11-2 and TRBJ1-2; D remains ambiguous. This CDR3 spans 16 amino acids. In germline, CDR1 is SGHAT, CDR2 FQNNGV. The ends were cut back, 4 bases at V and 0 bases at J, with 15 bases in the middle. CDR3 in amino acids: CASSSVVGRSNYGYTF. In DNA, the CDR3 is TGTGCCAGCAGCTCCGTAGTAGGAAGATCTAACTATGGCTACACCTTC.

This CDR3 reads CASSLTQMETQYF. The CDR3 bases are TGCGCCAGCAGCCTCACCCAAATGGAGACCCAGTACTTC. V and J are TRBV5-1 and TRBJ2-5, with D hard to call. V was pared by 4 bases and J by 5 bases, with 12 bases between. This CDR3 spans 13 amino acids. Germline loops: CDR1 SGHRS, CDR2 YFSETQ.

The chain uses TRBV7-2 and TRBJ2-3, with 10 bases lining up with TRBD2. V shed 5 bases, J shed 7 bases, and the junction held 15 bases outside the gene matches. The germline gives CDR1 SGHTA, CDR2 FQGNSA. The CDR3 length is 17 residues. The CDR3 sequence: CASSIKAGLAGVHTQYF. CDR3 coding DNA: TGTGCCAGCAGCATAAAAGCCGGGCTAGCGGGAGTACATACGCAGTATTTT.

The J gene is TRBJ1-1, the V gene TRBV12-3 or TRBV12-4; the D gene is possibly TRBD1 (5 bases). The CDR3 sequence is 12 residues long. V shed 3 bases and J shed 6 bases, with 8 bases lying between them. CDR3 sequence: CASSFSGSEAFF. CDR3 nucleotide sequence: TGTGCCAGCAGTTTTTCAGGGTCTGAAGCTTTCTTT.

The chain couples TRBV5-5 to TRBJ2-7; 7 bases fit TRBD2. The CDR3 is 14 residues long. The V gene end was trimmed by 3 bases and the J gene end by 4 bases; junction bases not matched to a gene: 7. The germline V gene has CDR1 SGHKS and CDR2 YYEKEE (reference sequence). CDR3 nucleotides: TGTGCCAGCAGCTCGCCGGGAGCGGGGTACGAGCAGTACTTC. It specifies CASSSPGAGYEQYF.

This clonotype showed up just once. The J gene is TRBJ2-2, the V gene TRBV4-1; D gene unclear. The CDR3 consists of 16 residues. The germline CDR1 and CDR2 sequences are MGHRA and YSYEKL. The germline V and J ends were trimmed by 0 bases and 5 bases, with 13 bases remaining between them. CDR3 bases: TGCGCCAGCAGCCAAGATCCATACGGTAATACCGGGGAGCTGTTTTTT. Its translation is CASSQDPYGNTGELFF.

V usage is TRBV7-2 and J usage is TRBJ1-2; TRBD1 matches 7 bases. The CDR3 spans 15 residues. Losses at the gene ends were 5 bases for V and 9 bases for J; bases not matched to a gene: 15. Looked up from germline, CDR1 is SGHTA and CDR2 is FQGNSA. This CDR3 is CASSLVSLEGGRYTF. The DNA of the CDR3 is TGTGCCAGCAGCCTGGTCTCCCTCGAAGGGGGCCGCTACACCTTC. Together with reference TRBV7-2 and TRBJ1-2, the CDR3 gives the full variable domain: GAGVSQSPSNKVTEKGKDVELRCDPISGHTALYWYRQSLGQGLEFLIYFQGNSAPDKSGLPSDRFSAERTGGSVSTLTIQRTQQEDSAVYLCASSLVSLEGGRYTFGSGTRLTVV.

This clonotype showed up many times. This chain connects TRBV7-8 to TRBJ1-1, with D possibly TRBD1 on 6 matching bases. The V end lost 6 bases, the J end lost 1 base, and 15 bases lay between the germline ends. The CDR3 length is 15 residues. Germline assignment: CDR1 SGHVS and CDR2 FQNEAQ. CDR3 bases: TGTGCCAGCAGTTCCACCGGACAGAAGAACACTGAAGCTTTCTTT. Amino acid sequence: CASSSTGQKNTEAFF.

The chain combines TRBV4-3 with TRBJ2-1, with D perhaps matching TRBD1 or TRBD2 (5 bases each). There are 17 residues in the CDR3. Trimming stripped 3 bases from V and 2 bases from J, with 17 bases between. Germline CDR1 is LGHNA and CDR2 is YSLEER. This CDR3 is CASSQAWRQGAYNEQFF. CDR3 nucleotides: TGCGCCAGCAGCCAGGCATGGAGGCAGGGAGCCTACAATGAGCAGTTCTTC.

The chain has TRBV7-2 and TRBJ2-7; no clear D gene. Germline V CDR1 and CDR2: SGHTA, FQGNSA. V dropped 5 bases and J dropped 2 bases, with 13 bases sitting between them. This CDR3 comprises 14 residues. Written as DNA, the CDR3 is TGTGCCAGCAGCCTGGGCCTCATCACCTACGAGCAGTACTTC. Amino acid sequence: CASSLGLITYEQYF.

A few counts support this clonotype. CDR3 coding DNA: TGCGCCAGCAGCAGAGAGTCCGGGACTAGCGGGGGTAATGAGCAGTTCTTC. Translating gives CASSRESGTSGGNEQFF. V usage is TRBV5-1 and J usage is TRBJ2-1; TRBD2 aligns across 14 bases. The J segment lost 7 bases and the V segment lost 4 bases, leaving 10 bases of the junction unmatched. There are 17 residues in the CDR3. Germline CDR1 and CDR2: SGHRS and YFSETQ.

Note on this clonotype: In this CDR3 the conserved last residue, phenylalanine or tryptophan, is missing, so a read error is likely. The V call is TRBV18, the J call TRBJ1-4; D not resolved. Germline V gene data show CDR1 as KGHSH and CDR2 as LQKENI. The CDR3 covers 13 residues. V was shortened by 6 bases and J by 8 bases, with 13 bases between the two germline ends. CDR3 residues: CASSPSGYEKLFL. CDR3 bases: TGTGCCAGCTCCCCCTCCGGCTACGAAAAACTGTTTTTG.

V gene TRBV18 combines with J gene TRBJ2-7, with D hard to call. Germline V gives CDR1 KGHSH, CDR2 LQKENI. Trimming shortened V by 6 bases and J by 0 bases, and 12 bases separated the two germline ends. The CDR3 has 14 residues. The CDR3 nucleotides read TGTGCCAGCTCTGCCACGGCGCCCTCCTACGAGCAGTACTTC. Amino acid sequence: CASSATAPSYEQYF.

This clonotype was recorded a few times. V and J are TRBV7-8 and TRBJ1-1; 8 bases match TRBD1. Germline trimming cut 1 base from V and 0 bases from J; bases unmatched to any gene: 4. The germline V gene encodes CDR1 SGHVS and CDR2 FQNEAQ. CDR3 length equals 16 residues. The CDR3 nucleotides are TGTGCCAGCAGCTTAGGAAGACAGGGGATGAACACTGAAGCTTTCTTT. It codes for CASSLGRQGMNTEAFF.

The J gene is TRBJ2-7, the V gene TRBV6-8; a possible D gene is TRBD2 (6 bases). CDR1 and CDR2 (germline): MNHGY, SAAAGT. Trimming pared 2 bases from V and 3 bases from J, leaving 11 bases between. The CDR3 is 14 amino acids. CDR3 bases: TGTGCCAGCAGTTACCTCACTAGCCTCTACGAGCAGTACTTC. Its translation is CASSYLTSLYEQYF.